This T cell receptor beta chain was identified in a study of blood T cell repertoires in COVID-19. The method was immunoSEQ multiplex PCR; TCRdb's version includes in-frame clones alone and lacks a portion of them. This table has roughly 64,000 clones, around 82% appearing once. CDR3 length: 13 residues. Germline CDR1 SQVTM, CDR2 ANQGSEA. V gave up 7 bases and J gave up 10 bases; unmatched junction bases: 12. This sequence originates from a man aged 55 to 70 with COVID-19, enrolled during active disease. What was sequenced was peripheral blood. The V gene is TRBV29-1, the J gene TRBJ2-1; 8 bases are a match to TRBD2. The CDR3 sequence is CSASPAGVGEQFF. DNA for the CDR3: TGCAGCGCTTCCCCAGCGGGAGTGGGCGAGCAGTTCTTC.